These 17 T cell receptor beta chains came from one sample sequenced in a study of T cell responses to AZD1222 COVID-19 vaccine. Assay: immunoSEQ multiplex PCR; the TCRdb copy retains only in-frame clones and omits some. Of 150,000 to 200,000 clones in the sample, more than 80% were seen once. This specimen was peripheral blood, taken on day 0 of AZD1222 vaccination. Receptor source: an adult in good health.

The chain links TRBV19 to TRBJ2-7, with 8 bases fitting TRBD1. The ends lost 4 bases at V and 6 bases at J; junction bases unmatched: 8. CDR3 size: 14 residues. Germline lookup yields CDR1 LNHDA and CDR2 SQIVND (reference sequence). Here the CDR3 reads CASSTHPTGVEQYF. CDR3 in DNA: TGTGCCAGTAGTACCCACCCGACAGGGGTCGAGCAGTACTTC.

CDR3 nucleotide sequence: TGTGCCAGCTCACTACCGGACAGGGTGGGTGGCTACACCTTC. Amino acids: CASSLPDRVGGYTF. The V and J genes are TRBV18 and TRBJ1-2, with 8 bases fitting TRBD1. Germline CDR1 is KGHSH and CDR2 is LQKENI. This CDR3 has 14 amino acids. V lost 4 bases, J lost 7 bases, and 8 bases stayed unmatched.

This clone occurred once. The chain has TRBV29-1 and TRBJ2-5, with a weak D call TRBD1 (6 bases). The CDR3 consists of 14 residues. Germline V gives CDR1 SQVTM, CDR2 ANQGSEA. V was trimmed by 7 bases and J by 3 bases, leaving 18 bases between them. Here the CDR3 DNA reads TGCAGCGCGCACCATACAGGGCGGGAAGAGACCCAGTACTTC. This gives the protein CSAHHTGREETQYF.

The genes are TRBV20-1 and TRBJ2-7; TRBD2 aligns across 8 bases. Germline CDR1 is DFQATT and CDR2 is SNEGSKA (reference sequence). The CDR3 has 16 residues. J was trimmed by 4 bases and V by 3 bases; bases with no gene match: 14. Here the CDR3 reads CSASPVKGGGRYEQYF. The CDR3 DNA follows: TGCAGTGCTAGTCCGGTCAAGGGCGGGGGGAGGTACGAGCAGTACTTC.

CDR3 in amino acids: CASSIWDRGRTGANVLTF. The CDR3 coding sequence is TGTGCCAGTAGTATATGGGACAGGGGGCGGACTGGGGCCAACGTCCTGACTTTC. This rearrangement joins TRBV19 to TRBJ2-6, with TRBD1 matching 12 bases. In germline, CDR1 is LNHDA, CDR2 SQIVND (reference sequence). V dropped 2 bases and J dropped 2; count of bases not matched to a gene: 4. The CDR3 is 18 amino acids. The variable domain in full, with the rest retrieved from reference TRBV19 and TRBJ2-6, is DGGITQSPKYLFRKEGQNVTLSCEQNLNHDAMYWYRQDPGQGLRLIYYSQIVNDFQKGDIAEGYSVSREKKESFPLTVTSAQKNPTAFYLCASSIWDRGRTGANVLTFGAGSRLTVL.

The chain has TRBV5-8 and TRBJ2-7, with D tentatively TRBD1 (5 bases). The germline V gene encodes CDR1 SGHTS and CDR2 YDEGEE. Trimming removed 0 bases from V and 5 bases from J, with 15 bases in between. This CDR3 contains 15 residues. CDR3 sequence reads: CASSLGITGRDEQYV. The CDR3 DNA reads TGTGCCAGCAGCTTGGGGATAACAGGCCGTGACGAGCAGTACGTC.

The chain is built from TRBV11-2 and TRBJ2-5; D not resolved. V was clipped by 4 bases and J by 1 base, with 7 bases between them. Germline CDR1 reads SGHAT; CDR2 reads FQNNGV. The CDR3 has 13 amino acids. Here the CDR3 reads CASSSTLQETQYF. The CDR3 DNA sequence: TGTGCCAGCAGCTCGACACTCCAAGAGACCCAGTACTTC.

The genes are TRBV6-5 and TRBJ2-2, with TRBD2 matching over 7 bases. J was trimmed by 3 bases and V by 8 bases; bases with no gene match: 3. The length of the CDR3 is 13 residues. The V gene's germline CDR1 is MNHEY and CDR2 SVGAGI. CDR3 coding DNA: TGTGCCAGCTTCCGGGGGGACACCGGGGAGCTGTTTTTT. It translates to CASFRGDTGELFF.

This clone was recorded a few times. V and J are TRBV16 and TRBJ2-5; 11 bases are a match to TRBD1. The junction had 7 bases not matched to a gene; V was cut back by 0 bases and J by 4 bases. The CDR3 is 17 amino acids. CDR1 is KGHSY and CDR2 is FQNENV in the germline V gene. In DNA form, the CDR3 reads TGTGCCAGCAGCCAATCTGTGGGACAGGGGGTCCGAGAGACCCAGTACTTC. Protein sequence: CASSQSVGQGVRETQYF.

This sequence joins TRBV27 and TRBJ1-3; D is unresolved. Trimming cost V 6 bases and J 1 base, with 7 bases left between them. This CDR3 region has 13 residues. Germline CDR1 reads MNHEY; CDR2 reads SMNVEV (reference sequence). The CDR3 coding sequence is TGTGCCAGCAGGCGAGGATCTGGAAACACCATATATTTT. Residues: CASRRGSGNTIYF.

Only one count was recorded for this clone. The rearrangement uses TRBV7-9 and TRBJ1-3, with a weak D call TRBD1 (5 bases). Germline CDR1 and CDR2: SEHNR and FQNEAQ (reference sequence). Trimming removed 4 bases at V and 2 bases at J, with 12 bases between. This CDR3 is 15 amino acids long. The CDR3 protein is CASSSGRGPGNTIYF. For the CDR3, the DNA is TGTGCCAGCAGCTCGGGGCGGGGACCTGGAAACACCATATATTTT.

The genes are TRBV27 and TRBJ2-2; D is perhaps TRBD1 (6 bases). Between the trimmed V and J ends, which lost 10 bases and 1 base, there was a span of 16 bases. Germline V gives CDR1 MNHEY, CDR2 SMNVEV (reference sequence). This CDR3 region has 15 residues. For the CDR3, the DNA is TGTGCCACCAGATTGGGACATCAGAACACCGGGGAGCTGTTTTTT. Translated: CATRLGHQNTGELFF.

This clone has just a few counts. This sequence joins TRBV20-1 and TRBJ1-1; no definite D call. Germline-derived CDR1 and CDR2 are DFQATT and SNEGSKA (reference sequence). Trimming shortened V by 3 bases and J by 4 bases, and 21 bases separated the two germline ends. The CDR3 totals 16 residues. The CDR3 is CSASIFKSGESTEAFF. DNA of the CDR3: TGCAGTGCTAGTATTTTTAAGTCCGGGGAGTCCACTGAAGCTTTCTTT.

V usage is TRBV6-5 and J usage is TRBJ2-7, with D maybe TRBD1 (5 bases). CDR1 and CDR2 (germline): MNHEY, SVGAGI. CDR3 size: 14 residues. V lost 4 bases to trimming and J lost 5 bases, with 15 bases between them. In nucleotides, the CDR3 is TGTGCCAGCAGTTCCCTCGGTCAGGGCCACGAGCAGTACTTC. This codes for CASSSLGQGHEQYF.

This sequence joins TRBV3-1 (or the pseudogene TRBV3-2) and TRBJ1-1, with D hard to call. Trimming cost V 1 base and J 2 bases, with 8 bases left between them. The CDR3 covers 14 residues. Germline CDR1 reads LGHDT; CDR2 reads YNNKEL (reference sequence). The CDR3 protein is CASSQVSVNTEAFF. The CDR3 coding sequence is TGTGCCAGCAGCCAAGTTTCCGTAAACACTGAAGCTTTCTTT.

This chain joins TRBV9 and TRBJ2-5; D is unclear. Germline V gene sequence: CDR1 SGDLS, CDR2 YYNGEE. CDR3 length equals 15 residues. V lost 4 bases and J 2 bases, leaving 15 bases between the germline ends. CDR3 loop: CASSPQLTAQETQYF. In nucleotides, the CDR3 is TGTGCCAGCAGCCCCCAATTGACGGCACAAGAGACCCAGTACTTC.

The chain links TRBV4-2 to TRBJ2-2, with D perhaps being TRBD1 or TRBD2 (5 bases each). This CDR3 is built from 16 residues. Germline V gene lookup returns CDR1 LGHNA and CDR2 YNFKEQ. V shed 0 bases and J shed 7 bases, with 15 bases lying between them. The CDR3 region is CASSQDSAWGYGELFF. Here the CDR3 DNA reads TGTGCCAGCAGCCAAGACTCCGCGTGGGGGTACGGGGAGCTGTTTTTT.